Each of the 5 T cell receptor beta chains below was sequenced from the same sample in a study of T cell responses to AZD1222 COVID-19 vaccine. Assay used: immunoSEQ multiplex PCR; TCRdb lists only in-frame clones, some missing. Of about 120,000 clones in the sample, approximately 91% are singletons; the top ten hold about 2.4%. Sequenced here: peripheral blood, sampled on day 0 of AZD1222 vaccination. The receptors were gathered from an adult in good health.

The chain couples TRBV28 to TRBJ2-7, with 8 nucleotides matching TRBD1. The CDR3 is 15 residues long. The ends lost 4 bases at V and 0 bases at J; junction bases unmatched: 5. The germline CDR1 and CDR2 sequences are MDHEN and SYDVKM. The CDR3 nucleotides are TGTGCCAGCAGTTCCCCGGGACAGGTCTCCTACGAGCAGTACTTC. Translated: CASSSPGQVSYEQYF.

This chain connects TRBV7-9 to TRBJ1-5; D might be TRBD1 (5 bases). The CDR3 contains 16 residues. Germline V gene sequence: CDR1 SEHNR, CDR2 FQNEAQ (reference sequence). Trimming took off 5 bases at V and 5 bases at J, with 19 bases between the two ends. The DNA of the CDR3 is TGTGCCAGCAGCAACCGGGACTCCGGGGCAGATCAGCCCCAGCATTTT. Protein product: CASSNRDSGADQPQHF.

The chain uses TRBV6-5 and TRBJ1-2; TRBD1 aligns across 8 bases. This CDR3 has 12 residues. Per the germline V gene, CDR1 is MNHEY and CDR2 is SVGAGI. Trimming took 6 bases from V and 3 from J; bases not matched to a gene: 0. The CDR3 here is CASRDRDYGYTF. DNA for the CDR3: TGTGCCAGCAGGGACAGGGACTATGGCTACACCTTC.

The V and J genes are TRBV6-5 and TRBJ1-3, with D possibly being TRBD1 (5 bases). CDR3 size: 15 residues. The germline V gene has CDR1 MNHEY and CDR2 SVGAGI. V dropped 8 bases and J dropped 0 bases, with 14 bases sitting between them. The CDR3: CASVKGIGSGNTIYF. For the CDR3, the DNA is TGTGCCAGCGTAAAGGGGATCGGCTCTGGAAACACCATATATTTT.

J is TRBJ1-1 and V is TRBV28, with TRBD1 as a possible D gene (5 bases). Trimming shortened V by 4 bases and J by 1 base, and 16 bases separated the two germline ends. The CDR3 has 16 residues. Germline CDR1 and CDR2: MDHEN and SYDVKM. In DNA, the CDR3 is TGTGCCAGCAGTTCCCCCAGCGGGACTGAGAACACTGAAGCTTTCTTT. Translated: CASSSPSGTENTEAFF.